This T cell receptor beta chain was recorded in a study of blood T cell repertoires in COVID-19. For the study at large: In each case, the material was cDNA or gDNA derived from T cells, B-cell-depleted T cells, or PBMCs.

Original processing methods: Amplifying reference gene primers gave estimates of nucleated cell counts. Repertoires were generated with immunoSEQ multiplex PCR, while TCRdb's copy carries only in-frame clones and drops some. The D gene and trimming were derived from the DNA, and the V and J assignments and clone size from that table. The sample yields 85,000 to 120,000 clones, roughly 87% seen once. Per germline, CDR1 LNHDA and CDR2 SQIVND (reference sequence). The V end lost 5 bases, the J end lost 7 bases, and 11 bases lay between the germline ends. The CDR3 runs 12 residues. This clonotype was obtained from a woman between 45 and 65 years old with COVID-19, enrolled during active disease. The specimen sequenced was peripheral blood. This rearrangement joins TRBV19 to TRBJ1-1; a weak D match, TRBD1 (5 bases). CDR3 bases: TGTGCCAGTAGTTGGGCAGGGCGTGAAGCTTTCTTT. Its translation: CASSWAGREAFF.